These 3 T cell receptor beta chains were sequenced from one sample in a study of T cells in Graves' hyperthyroidism and ophthalmopathy. From RNA transcripts, TCR beta CDR3 regions were amplified. A set of HTBI primers served as the primers for a first-round RT-PCR of the TCR CDR3. TCRdb redid the calling of the multiplex PCR reads with MiXCR, one entry per CDR3 protein. The sample lists around 800,000 distinct CDR3 sequences; 38% were seen once. Sequenced: blood. The receptors were gathered from a man younger than 35 with Graves' hyperthyroidism.

The V and J genes are TRBV7-6 and TRBJ2-7; D could derive from TRBD1 or TRBD2 (6 bases each). CDR3 size: 16 residues. The germline V gene has CDR1 SGHVS and CDR2 FNYEAQ. V was clipped by 5 bases and J by 4 bases, with 21 bases between them. CDR3: CASSPTGSGGGYEQYF. Written as DNA, the CDR3 is TGTGCCAGCAGCCCCACCGGGAGTGGGGGCGGATACGAGCAGTACTTC. The entire variable domain, with the rest obtained from reference TRBV7-6 and TRBJ2-7, is as follows: GAGVSQSPRYKVTKRGQDVALRCDPISGHVSLYWYRQALGQGPEFLTYFNYEAQQDKSGLPNDRFSAERPEGSISTLTIQRTEQRDSAMYRCASSPTGSGGGYEQYFGPGTRLTVT.

In this sample, this clonotype turned up many times. The chain is built from TRBV15 and TRBJ2-7; possible D gene TRBD2, 5 bases. The CDR3 length is 16 residues. The germline CDR1 and CDR2 sequences are LNHNV and YYDKDF (reference sequence). With 0 bases removed from V and 0 bases from J, the gap between germline ends came to 12 bases. CDR3: CATSRDRDYSSYEQYF. DNA of the CDR3: TGTGCCACCAGCAGAGATCGGGATTACAGCTCCTACGAGCAGTACTTC.

In this sample, this clonotype turned up many times. The chain has TRBV15 and TRBJ1-3; D not resolved. This CDR3 region has 16 residues. The V gene's germline CDR1 is LNHNV and CDR2 YYDKDF (reference sequence). Trimming took off 3 bases at V and 3 bases at J, with 15 bases between the two ends. CDR3 protein: CATSSTYGRLGNTIYF. The CDR3 nucleotides are TGTGCCACCAGCAGTACCTATGGACGACTTGGAAACACCATATATTTT.